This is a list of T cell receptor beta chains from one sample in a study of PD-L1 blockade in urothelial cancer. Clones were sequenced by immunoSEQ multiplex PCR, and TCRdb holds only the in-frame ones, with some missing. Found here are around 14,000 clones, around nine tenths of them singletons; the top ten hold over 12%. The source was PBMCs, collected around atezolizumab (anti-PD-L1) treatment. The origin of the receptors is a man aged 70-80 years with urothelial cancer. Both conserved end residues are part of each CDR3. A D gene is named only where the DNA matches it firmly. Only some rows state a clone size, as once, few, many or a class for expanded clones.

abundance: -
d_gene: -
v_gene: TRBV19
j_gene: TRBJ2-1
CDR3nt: TGTGCCAGTAGTATAGTAGAGAGCTCCTACAATGAGCAGTTCTTC
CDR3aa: CASSIVESSYNEQFF

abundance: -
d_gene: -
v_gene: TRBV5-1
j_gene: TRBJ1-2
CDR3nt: TGCGCCAGCAGCTTCGGTTCAACAGTGCATGGTGGCTACACCTTC
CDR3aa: CASSFGSTVHGGYTF

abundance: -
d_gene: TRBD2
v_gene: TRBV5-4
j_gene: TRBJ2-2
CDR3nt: TGTGCCAGCAGACTAGCGGGGGGTCCCGGGGAGCTGTTTTTT
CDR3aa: CASRLAGGPGELFF

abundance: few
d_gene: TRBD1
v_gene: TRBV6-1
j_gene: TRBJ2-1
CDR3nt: TGTGCCAGCAGACACGTGACAGGGGTAGAGTTCTTC
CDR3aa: CASRHVTGVEFF

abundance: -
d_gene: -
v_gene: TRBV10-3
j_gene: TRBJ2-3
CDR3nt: TGTGCCATCAGTGAGGAGAGTTTCACAGATACGCAGTATTTT
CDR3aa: CAISEESFTDTQYF

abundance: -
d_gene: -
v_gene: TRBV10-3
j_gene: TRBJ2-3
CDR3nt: TGTGCCATCAGTGAGTCCATAGTAAGGGGGACAGATACGCAGTATTTT
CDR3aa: CAISESIVRGTDTQYF

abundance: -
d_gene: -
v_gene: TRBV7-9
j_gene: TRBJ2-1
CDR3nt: TGTGCCAGCAGCCCCCCGGGCGGGTCTTGGGATGAGCAGTTCTTC
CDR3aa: CASSPPGGSWDEQFF

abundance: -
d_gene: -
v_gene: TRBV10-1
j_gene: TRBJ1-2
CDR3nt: TGCGCCAGCAGGGGGGGGCAGAACTATGGCTACACCTTC
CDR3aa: CASRGGQNYGYTF

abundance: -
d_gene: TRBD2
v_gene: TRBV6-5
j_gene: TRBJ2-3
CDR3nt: TGTGCCAGCAGTTACCTGTCGGGGGGGACAGATACGCAGTATTTT
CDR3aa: CASSYLSGGTDTQYF

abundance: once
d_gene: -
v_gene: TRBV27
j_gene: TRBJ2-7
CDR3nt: TGTGCCAGCAGTTTATCACTCGGGGAGAGGTTTTGGGAGCAGTACTTC
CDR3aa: CASSLSLGERFWEQYF

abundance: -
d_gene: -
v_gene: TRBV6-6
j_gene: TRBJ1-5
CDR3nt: TGTGCCAGCAGTCACCCCAGGGTTAGGAGTCAGCCCCAGCATTTT
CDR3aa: CASSHPRVRSQPQHF

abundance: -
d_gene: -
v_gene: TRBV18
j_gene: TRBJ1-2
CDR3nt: TGTGCCAGCTCACCGGGTTGGGGGCAGGACTATGGCTACACCTTC
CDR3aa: CASSPGWGQDYGYTF

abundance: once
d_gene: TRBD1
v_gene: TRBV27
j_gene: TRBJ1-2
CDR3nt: TGTGCCAGCAGTTCGACAGGGAGCTATGGCTACACCTTC
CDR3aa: CASSSTGSYGYTF

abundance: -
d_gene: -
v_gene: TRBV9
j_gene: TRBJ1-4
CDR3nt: TGTGCCAACACAATATCCTCCTCCGTTGGCAGGGCTTCAACTAATGAAAAACTGTTTTTT
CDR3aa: CANTISSSVGRASTNEKLFF

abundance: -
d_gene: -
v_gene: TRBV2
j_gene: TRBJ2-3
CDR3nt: TGTGCCAGCAGTGTAGAAAGCAGGGGAACGCAGTATTTT
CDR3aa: CASSVESRGTQYF

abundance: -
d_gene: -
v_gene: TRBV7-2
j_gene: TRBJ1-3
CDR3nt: TGTGCCAGCAGCCCAGCGAACTCTGGAAACACCATATATTTT
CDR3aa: CASSPANSGNTIYF

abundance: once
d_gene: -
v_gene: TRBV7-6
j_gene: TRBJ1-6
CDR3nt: TGTGCCAGCAGCCAATACTCCTCCTATAATTCACCCCTCCACTTT
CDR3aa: CASSQYSSYNSPLHF

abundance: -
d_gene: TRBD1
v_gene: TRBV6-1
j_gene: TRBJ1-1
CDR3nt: TGTGCCAGCCGGAGGGACAGAATGAACACTGAAGCTTTCTTT
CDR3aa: CASRRDRMNTEAFF

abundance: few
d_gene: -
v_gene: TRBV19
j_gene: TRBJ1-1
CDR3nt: TGTGCCAGTAGTATAGGTGCAGGGAACACTGAAGCTTTCTTT
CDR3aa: CASSIGAGNTEAFF

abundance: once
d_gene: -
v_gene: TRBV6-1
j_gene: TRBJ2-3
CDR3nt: TGTGCCAGCAGTGAAGACGCTTGGGGCGGGGGCACAGATACGCAGTATTTT
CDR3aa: CASSEDAWGGGTDTQYF

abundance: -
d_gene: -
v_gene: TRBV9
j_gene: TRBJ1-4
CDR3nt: TGTGCCAGCAGCGTAGGAGAGGCAACTAATGAAAAACTGTTTTTT
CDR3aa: CASSVGEATNEKLFF

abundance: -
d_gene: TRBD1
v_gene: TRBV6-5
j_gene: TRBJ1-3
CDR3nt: TGTGCCAGCAGCAGAGACAGGGGTGGAAACACCATATATTTT
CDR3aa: CASSRDRGGNTIYF

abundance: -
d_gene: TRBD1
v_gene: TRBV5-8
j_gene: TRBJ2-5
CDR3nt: TGTGCCAGCAGCTTCGGACAGGGCATCCAAGAGACCCAGTACTTC
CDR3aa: CASSFGQGIQETQYF

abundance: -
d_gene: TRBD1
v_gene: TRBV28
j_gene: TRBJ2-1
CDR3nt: TGTGCCAGCAGGATACCGGGACAGGGAAATGAGCAGTTCTTC
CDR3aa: CASRIPGQGNEQFF

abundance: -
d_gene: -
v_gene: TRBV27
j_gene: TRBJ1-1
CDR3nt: TGTGCCAGCAGTTTAGTGGCAGGAAACACTGAAGCTTTCTTT
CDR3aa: CASSLVAGNTEAFF

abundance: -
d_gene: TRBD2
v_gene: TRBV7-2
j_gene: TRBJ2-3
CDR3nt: TGTGCCAGCAGCGGGGGGGCAGATACGCAGTATTTT
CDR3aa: CASSGGADTQYF

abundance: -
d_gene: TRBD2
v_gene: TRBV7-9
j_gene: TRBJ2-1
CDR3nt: TGTGCCAGCAGCTTATTGGGACTAGCGGGGGATACGAACAATGAGCAGTTCTTC
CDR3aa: CASSLLGLAGDTNNEQFF

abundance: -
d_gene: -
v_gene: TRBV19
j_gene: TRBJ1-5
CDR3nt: TGTGCCAGTAGTATACAGGGCCGTCGCAATCAGCCCCAGCATTTT
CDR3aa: CASSIQGRRNQPQHF

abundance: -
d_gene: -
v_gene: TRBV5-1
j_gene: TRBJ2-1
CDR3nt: TGCGCCAGCAGCTTGGTCTCGCGTTACAATGAGCAGTTCTTC
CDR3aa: CASSLVSRYNEQFF

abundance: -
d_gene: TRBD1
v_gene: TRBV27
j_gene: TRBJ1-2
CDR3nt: TGTGCCAGCAGGCCGACAGGGAATTATGGCTACACCTTC
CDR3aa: CASRPTGNYGYTF

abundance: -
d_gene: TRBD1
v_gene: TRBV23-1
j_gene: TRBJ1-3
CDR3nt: TGCGCCAGCAGTCAATCGGGGGACAGGGTAAGGCCTGGAAACACCATATATTTT
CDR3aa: CASSQSGDRVRPGNTIYF

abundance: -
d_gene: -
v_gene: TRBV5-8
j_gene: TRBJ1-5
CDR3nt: TGTGCCAGCAGCTTGTCTTTAGGGACAAAAAATCAGCCCCAGCATTTT
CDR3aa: CASSLSLGTKNQPQHF

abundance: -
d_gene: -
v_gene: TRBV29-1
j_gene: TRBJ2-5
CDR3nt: TGCAGCGTTGATGAAGGCAGGGGGGTGGAGACCCAGTACTTC
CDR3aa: CSVDEGRGVETQYF

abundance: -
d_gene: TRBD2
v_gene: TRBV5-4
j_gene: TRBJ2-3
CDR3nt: TGTGCCAGCAGCTTGGTCCTAGCGGGGGGGAGCACAGATACGCAGTATTTT
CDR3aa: CASSLVLAGGSTDTQYF

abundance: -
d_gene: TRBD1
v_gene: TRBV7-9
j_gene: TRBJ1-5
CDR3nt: TGTGCCAGCAGCTTAAAAAGGCGCCAGGGGGCAGGTCAGCCCCAGCATTTT
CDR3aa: CASSLKRRQGAGQPQHF

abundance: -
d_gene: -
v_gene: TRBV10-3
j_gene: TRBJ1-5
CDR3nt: TGTGCCATCAGGATCGGGATCAATCAGCCCCAGCATTTT
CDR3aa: CAIRIGINQPQHF

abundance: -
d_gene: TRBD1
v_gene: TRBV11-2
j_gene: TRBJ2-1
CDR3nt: TGTGCCAGCAGCCCCCGACAGGGCGGCTACAATGAGCAGTTCTTC
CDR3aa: CASSPRQGGYNEQFF

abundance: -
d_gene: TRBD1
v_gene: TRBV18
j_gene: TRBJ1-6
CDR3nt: TGTGCCAGCTCAACAGGGGTCAGGGGGAATTCACCCCTCCACTTT
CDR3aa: CASSTGVRGNSPLHF

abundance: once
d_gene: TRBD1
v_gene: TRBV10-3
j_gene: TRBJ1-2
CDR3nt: TGTGCCACTTCGGACAGGAATCCAAGCTACACCTTC
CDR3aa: CATSDRNPSYTF

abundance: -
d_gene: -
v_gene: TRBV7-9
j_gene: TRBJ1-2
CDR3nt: TGTGCCAGCAGCCCTCCCCGGAGGGCAGAAGGCTACACCTTC
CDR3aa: CASSPPRRAEGYTF